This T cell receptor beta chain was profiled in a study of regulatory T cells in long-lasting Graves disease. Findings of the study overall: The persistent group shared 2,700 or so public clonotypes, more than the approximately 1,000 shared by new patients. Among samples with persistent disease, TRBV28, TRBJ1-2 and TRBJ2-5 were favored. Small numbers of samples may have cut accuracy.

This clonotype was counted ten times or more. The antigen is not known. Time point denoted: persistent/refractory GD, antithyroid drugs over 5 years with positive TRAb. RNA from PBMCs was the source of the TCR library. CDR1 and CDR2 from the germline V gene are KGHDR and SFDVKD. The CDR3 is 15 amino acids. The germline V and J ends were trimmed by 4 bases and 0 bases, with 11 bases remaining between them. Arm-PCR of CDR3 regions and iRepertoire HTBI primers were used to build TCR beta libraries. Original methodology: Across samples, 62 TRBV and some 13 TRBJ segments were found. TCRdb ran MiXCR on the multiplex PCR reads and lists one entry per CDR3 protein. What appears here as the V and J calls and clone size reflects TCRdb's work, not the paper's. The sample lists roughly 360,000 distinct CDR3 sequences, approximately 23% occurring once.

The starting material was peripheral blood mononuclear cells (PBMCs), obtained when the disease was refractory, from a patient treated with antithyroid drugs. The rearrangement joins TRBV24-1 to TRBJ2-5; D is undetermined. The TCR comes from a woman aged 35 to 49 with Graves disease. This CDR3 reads CATSDPLGYQETQYF. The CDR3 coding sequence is TGTGCCACCAGTGACCCCCTCGGGTACCAAGAGACCCAGTACTTC.